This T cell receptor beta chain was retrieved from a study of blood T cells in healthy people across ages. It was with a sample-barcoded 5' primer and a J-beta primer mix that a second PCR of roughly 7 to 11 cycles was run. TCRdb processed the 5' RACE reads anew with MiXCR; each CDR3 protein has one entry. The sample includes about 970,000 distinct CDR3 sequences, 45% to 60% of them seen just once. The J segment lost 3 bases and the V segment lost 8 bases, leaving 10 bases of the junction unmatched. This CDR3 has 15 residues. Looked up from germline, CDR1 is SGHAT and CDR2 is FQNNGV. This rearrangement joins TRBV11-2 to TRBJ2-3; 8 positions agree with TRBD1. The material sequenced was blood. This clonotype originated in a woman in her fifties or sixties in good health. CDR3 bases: TGTGCCAGCGGCTCGCGTGGGACAGGAACAGATACGCAGTATTTT. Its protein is CASGSRGTGTDTQYF.